What follows describes a single T cell receptor (beta chain). This sample is part of a study of T cell responses to AZD1222 COVID-19 vaccine. This CDR3 region has 13 residues. Trimming removed 5 bases at V and 6 bases at J, with 14 bases between. Repertoires were generated with immunoSEQ multiplex PCR, while TCRdb's copy carries only in-frame clones and drops some. The sample comprises some 120,000 clones, 90% to 95% of which are singletons, and over 2.5% rests with the top ten. The J gene is TRBJ2-7, the V gene TRBV12-3 or TRBV12-4; D possibly corresponds to TRBD2 (5 bases). Sequenced material: peripheral blood, taken on day 0 of AZD1222 vaccination. The origin of this receptor is an adult in good health. Written as DNA, the CDR3 is TGTGCCAGCAGTCCCGGGGTACCGCTCGAGCAGTACTTC. Translation: CASSPGVPLEQYF.